This TCR beta chain was documented in a study of radiotherapy plus CTLA-4 blockade in lung cancer. Across the whole study: Objective responses were seen in roughly 20% of patients, disease control in around 30%.

Broader study findings: Tumor-origin TCR clones grew in blood after radiotherapy plus ipilimumab. Among reported predictors of response, early blood T cell clone dynamics with interferon-beta performed best.

Those with chemo-refractory metastatic non-small-cell lung cancer were treated with focal radiation combined with CTLA-4 blockade using ipilimumab. Note on this clone: Its antigen is not known.

V dropped 5 bases and J dropped 0 bases, with 7 bases sitting between them. The CDR3 runs to 13 residues. Germline V gene sequence: CDR1 LGHNT, CDR2 FRNRAP. The repertoire was sequenced with immunoSEQ multiplex PCR; TCRdb's copy has only in-frame clones and lacks some. The sample holds some 100,000 clones; more than 65% are singletons and the top ten take roughly 5.2%. The receptor was isolated from a human donor with non-small cell lung cancer who had a partial response to radiotherapy plus ipilimumab. The starting material was peripheral blood, obtained from a patient treated with radiotherapy plus ipilimumab. The chain carries TRBV12-5 and TRBJ1-1, with D possibly TRBD1 on 5 matching bases. CDR3 amino acids: CASGRGLNTEAFF. CDR3 nucleotide sequence: TGTGCTAGTGGTCGGGGGTTGAACACTGAAGCTTTCTTT.